The 21 T cell receptor beta chains below come from one sample, sequenced in a study of T cells in tuberculosis. The assay was immunoSEQ multiplex PCR, and TCRdb's table has in-frame clones only and misses some. The sample includes under 35,000 clones, 92% of them seen just once. Time point of the sample: new active TB diagnosis, blood taken before or within 7 days of starting treatment. Sequences were derived from PBMCs, sampled at tuberculosis diagnosis. The receptors stem from an adult with tuberculosis. Some clones in this sample may be carry-over from other donors' samples.

The chain employs TRBV6-5 and TRBJ1-1; D gene ambiguous. The CDR3 extends over 15 amino acids. V gave up 3 bases and J gave up 1 base, with 12 bases separating them. The V gene's germline CDR1 is MNHEY and CDR2 SVGAGI. CDR3 nucleotides: TGTGCCAGCAGTTATCACACAACGGGGAACACTGAAGCTTTCTTT. Translated, it gives CASSYHTTGNTEAFF.

This chain links TRBV5-4 with TRBJ2-1; D not certain. The CDR3 contains 15 residues. Between the trimmed V and J ends, which lost 2 bases and 3 bases, there was a span of 12 bases. Germline values: CDR1 SGHNT, CDR2 YYREEE (reference sequence). DNA for the CDR3: TGTGCCAGCAGCTTCTCCCCGGAGCTCTACAATGAGCAGTTCTTC. The encoded protein is CASSFSPELYNEQFF.

V gene TRBV21-1 combines with J gene TRBJ1-2; no check of the table's D call, TRBD1, against the DNA was made. TRBV21-1 is flagged as a pseudogene. This CDR3 comprises 14 residues. The CDR3: CASSKVSAGYGYTF. The DNA for the CDR3 is TGTGCCAGCAGCAAAGTGTCAGCAGGCTATGGCTACACCTTC.

V and J are TRBV6-1 and TRBJ2-7, with D perhaps TRBD2 (7 bases). CDR3 size: 15 residues. V dropped 6 bases and J dropped 3 bases, with 18 bases sitting between them. Per germline, CDR1 MNHNS and CDR2 SASEGT. The CDR3 reads CASRVTPGGGYEQYF. DNA for the CDR3: TGTGCCAGCAGGGTAACCCCGGGGGGCGGCTACGAGCAGTACTTC.

The chain carries TRBV6-5 and TRBJ1-1, with D unresolved. Germline CDR1 is MNHEY and CDR2 is SVGAGI. The CDR3 covers 13 residues. The germline V and J ends were trimmed by 6 bases and 4 bases, with 12 bases remaining between them. The CDR3 loop is CASRGGPGTEAFF. CDR3 bases: TGTGCCAGCAGGGGTGGGCCCGGCACTGAAGCTTTCTTT.

This sequence joins TRBV5-1 and TRBJ2-7, with TRBD1 identical over 7 bases. The CDR3 sequence is 14 residues long. Germline V gene data show CDR1 as SGHRS and CDR2 as YFSETQ. V shed 3 bases, J shed 4 bases, and the junction held 7 bases outside the gene matches. CDR3 in amino acids: CASSSSGTVYEQYF. CDR3 in DNA: TGCGCCAGCAGCTCCTCCGGGACAGTTTACGAGCAGTACTTC.

The chain has TRBV10-1 and TRBJ1-6; 11 positions agree with TRBD1. This CDR3 comprises 16 residues. Trimming cost V 4 bases and J 10 bases; bases outside gene matches: 9. CDR1 is WNHNN, CDR2 SYGVQD, per germline (reference sequence). The CDR3 loop reads CASSARTGGVGSPLHF. CDR3 in DNA: TGCGCCAGCAGTGCAAGGACAGGGGGCGTTGGATCACCCCTCCACTTT.

The chain has TRBV5-1 and TRBJ2-1, with TRBD2 matching 13 bases. The CDR3 sequence is 16 residues long. Germline V gene sequence: CDR1 SGHRS, CDR2 YFSETQ. J was trimmed by 5 bases and V by 2 bases; bases with no gene match: 4. The CDR3 loop is CASSLRGLAGNNEQFF. Here the CDR3 DNA reads TGCGCCAGCAGCTTAAGGGGACTAGCGGGGAACAATGAGCAGTTCTTC.

The rearrangement joins TRBV19 to TRBJ2-7; TRBD1 matches 8 bases. Unmatched junction bases numbered 4, after V lost 4 bases and J lost 2 bases. The CDR3 covers 14 residues. Germline CDR1 reads LNHDA; CDR2 reads SQIVND (reference sequence). The CDR3 region has the DNA TGTGCCAGTAGTAAGGACAGGGTCCCCTACGAGCAGTACTTC. This encodes CASSKDRVPYEQYF.

The genes are TRBV5-1 and TRBJ2-3, with 14 bases lining up with TRBD2. Germline lookup yields CDR1 SGHRS and CDR2 YFSETQ. The CDR3 totals 19 residues. With 4 bases clipped from V and 0 bases from J, the junction kept 10 bases outside the gene matches. The CDR3 DNA reads TGCGCCAGCAGCCCCGGACTAGCGGGGGGTACCTCTAGCACAGATACGCAGTATTTT. Its translation: CASSPGLAGGTSSTDTQYF.

This chain connects TRBV5-4 to TRBJ1-4; the match to TRBD1 covers 7 bases. Germline V gene data show CDR1 as SGHNT and CDR2 as YYREEE (reference sequence). V lost 2 bases to trimming and J lost 5 bases; unmatched junction nucleotides: 6. The CDR3 has 15 residues. DNA for the CDR3: TGTGCCAGCAGCTTCTCGACAGGGATAAATGAAAAACTGTTTTTT. It is translated as CASSFSTGINEKLFF.

The chain joins TRBV2 to TRBJ1-6; D may be TRBD1 (5 bases). Trimming took off 2 bases at V and 5 bases at J, with 10 bases between the two ends. Germline V gives CDR1 SNHLY, CDR2 FYNNEI. The CDR3 loop spans 15 amino acids. The CDR3 protein is CASSELQGNNSPLHF. In nucleotides, the CDR3 is TGTGCCAGCAGTGAATTGCAGGGAAATAATTCACCCCTCCACTTT.

This chain uses TRBV19 with TRBJ1-4, with D tentatively TRBD1 (5 bases). CDR1 is LNHDA and CDR2 is SQIVND in the germline V gene (reference sequence). This CDR3 has 14 residues. Trimming stripped 7 bases from V and 0 bases from J, with 9 bases between. In nucleotides, the CDR3 is TGTGCCAGTACCCTGGGGCCAACTAATGAAAAACTGTTTTTT. Translated, it gives CASTLGPTNEKLFF.

CDR3 residues: CAWSVRWQGVWEQYF. The CDR3, as DNA: TGTGCCTGGAGTGTAAGGTGGCAGGGGGTGTGGGAGCAGTACTTC. The chain recombines TRBV30 with TRBJ2-7, with 7 nucleotides matching TRBD1. Germline CDR1 GTSNPN, CDR2 SVGIG (reference sequence). V lost 0 bases and J lost 7; bases outside the gene matches: 12. The CDR3 is 15 amino acids.

The V gene is TRBV11-2, the J gene TRBJ1-6; D is perhaps TRBD1 (6 bases). Trimming removed 6 bases from V and 9 bases from J, with 15 bases in between. This CDR3 is built from 14 residues. Germline V gene data show CDR1 as SGHAT and CDR2 as FQNNGV. CDR3 sequence: CASSRGRTVSPLHF. As DNA, the CDR3 is TGTGCCAGCAGTCGCGGTAGGACAGTTTCACCCCTCCACTTT.

The genes are TRBV7-6 and TRBJ1-4, with a tentative D call TRBD1 (5 bases). The germline CDR1 and CDR2 sequences are SGHVS and FNYEAQ. CDR3 length: 15 amino acids. The V gene lost 1 base and the J gene lost 5 bases, with 11 bases spanning the gap. CDR3 residues: CASSLGNGQNEKLFF. CDR3 nucleotides: TGTGCCAGCAGCTTAGGGAATGGACAAAATGAAAAACTGTTTTTT.

This clone is a singleton in its sample. The chain carries TRBV23-1 and TRBJ2-7; 7 bases map to TRBD1. TRBV23-1 qualifies as an ORF whose function is uncertain. There are 15 residues in the CDR3. V was pared by 6 bases and J by 3 bases, with 11 bases of the junction left unmatched. CDR3 region: CASSQQDRALYEQYF. CDR3 nucleotides: TGCGCCAGCAGCCAACAAGACAGGGCCCTCTACGAGCAGTACTTC.

The chain joins TRBV29-1 to TRBJ1-2, with D perhaps matching TRBD1 (5 bases). The V gene lost 0 bases and the J gene lost 4 bases, with 15 bases spanning the gap. Looked up from germline, CDR1 is SQVTM and CDR2 is ANQGSEA. The CDR3 has 15 residues. The CDR3 here is CSVEDRGRVVYGYTF. The CDR3 nucleotides read TGCAGCGTTGAAGATAGGGGCAGGGTGGTCTATGGCTACACCTTC.

The rearrangement joins TRBV2 to TRBJ1-6; 7 bases agree with TRBD1. Germline-derived CDR1 and CDR2 are SNHLY and FYNNEI. The CDR3 is 14 amino acids. J lost 7 bases, V lost 3 bases, and 3 bases had no gene match. CDR3 amino acids: CASSEQGDNSPLHF. As DNA, the CDR3 is TGTGCCAGCAGTGAGCAGGGGGACAATTCACCCCTCCACTTT.

V is TRBV2 and J is TRBJ2-2; TRBD1 agrees at 8 bases. Trimming took 3 bases from V and 2 from J; bases not matched to a gene: 5. The germline CDR1 and CDR2 sequences are SNHLY and FYNNEI. This CDR3 region has 16 residues. The CDR3 here is CASSDDGTGNTGELFF. The CDR3 nucleotides read TGTGCCAGCAGTGATGACGGGACAGGCAACACCGGGGAGCTGTTTTTT.

The V and J genes are TRBV18 and TRBJ2-1, with a possible D match to TRBD2 (6 bases). Germline V lookup: CDR1 KGHSH, CDR2 LQKENI. V lost 0 bases, J lost 6 bases, and 15 bases lay in between. The CDR3 totals 16 residues. In DNA form, the CDR3 reads TGTGCCAGCTCACCACCCACCGGGGCGGGGCGCAATGAGCAGTTCTTC. As protein: CASSPPTGAGRNEQFF.